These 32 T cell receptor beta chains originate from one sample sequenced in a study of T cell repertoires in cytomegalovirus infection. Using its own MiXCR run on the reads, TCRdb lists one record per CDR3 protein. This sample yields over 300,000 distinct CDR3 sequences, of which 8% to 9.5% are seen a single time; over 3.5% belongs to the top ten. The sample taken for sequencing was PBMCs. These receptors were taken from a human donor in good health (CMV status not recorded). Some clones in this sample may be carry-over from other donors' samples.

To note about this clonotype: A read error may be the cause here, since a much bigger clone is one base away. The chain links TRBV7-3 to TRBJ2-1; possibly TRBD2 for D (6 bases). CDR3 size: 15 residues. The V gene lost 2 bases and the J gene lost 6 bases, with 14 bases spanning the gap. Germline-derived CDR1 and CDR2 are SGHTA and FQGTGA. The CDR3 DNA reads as TGTGCCAGCAGCTTAGGGGGACTGGGGCCCAATGAGCAGTTCTTC. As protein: CASSLGGLGPNEQFF.

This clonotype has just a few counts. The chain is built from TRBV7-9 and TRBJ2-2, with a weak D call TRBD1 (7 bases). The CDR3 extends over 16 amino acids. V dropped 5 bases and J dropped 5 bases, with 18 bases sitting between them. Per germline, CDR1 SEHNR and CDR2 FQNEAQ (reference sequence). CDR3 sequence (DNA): TGTGCCAGCAGCAAATTACCAGGGGGGCGAACCGGGGAGCTGTTTTTT. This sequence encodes CASSKLPGGRTGELFF.

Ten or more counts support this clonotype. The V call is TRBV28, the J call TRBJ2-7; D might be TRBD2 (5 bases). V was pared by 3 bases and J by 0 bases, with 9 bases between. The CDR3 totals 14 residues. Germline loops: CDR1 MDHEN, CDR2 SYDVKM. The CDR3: CASSFVGSSYEQYF. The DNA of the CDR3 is TGTGCCAGCAGTTTTGTGGGGAGCTCCTACGAGCAGTACTTC.

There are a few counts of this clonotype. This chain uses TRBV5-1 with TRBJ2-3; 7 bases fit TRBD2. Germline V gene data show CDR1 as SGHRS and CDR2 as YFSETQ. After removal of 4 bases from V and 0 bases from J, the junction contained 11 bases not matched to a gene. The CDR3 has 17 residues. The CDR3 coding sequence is TGCGCCAGCAGCCTAGGTCCGAGCGGGGATAGCACAGATACGCAGTATTTT. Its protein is CASSLGPSGDSTDTQYF. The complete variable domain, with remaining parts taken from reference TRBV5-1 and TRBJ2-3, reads KAGVTQTPRYLIKTRGQQVTLSCSPISGHRSVSWYQQTPGQGLQFLFEYFSETQRNKGNFPGRFSGRQFSNSRSEMNVSTLELGDSALYLCASSLGPSGDSTDTQYFGPGTRLTVL.

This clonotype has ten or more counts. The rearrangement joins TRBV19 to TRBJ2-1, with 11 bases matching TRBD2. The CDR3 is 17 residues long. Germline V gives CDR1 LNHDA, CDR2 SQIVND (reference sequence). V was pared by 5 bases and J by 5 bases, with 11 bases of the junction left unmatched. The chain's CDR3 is CASSSYGLAGGHNEQFF. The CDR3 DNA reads TGTGCCAGTAGTTCCTACGGTCTAGCGGGAGGCCACAATGAGCAGTTCTTC.

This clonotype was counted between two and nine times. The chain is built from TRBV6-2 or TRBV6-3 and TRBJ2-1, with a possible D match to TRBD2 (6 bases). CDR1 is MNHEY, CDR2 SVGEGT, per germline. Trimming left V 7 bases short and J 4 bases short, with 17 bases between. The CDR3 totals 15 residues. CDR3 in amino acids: CASIQDGGVYNEQFF. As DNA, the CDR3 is TGTGCCAGCATCCAGGACGGGGGAGTATACAATGAGCAGTTCTTC.

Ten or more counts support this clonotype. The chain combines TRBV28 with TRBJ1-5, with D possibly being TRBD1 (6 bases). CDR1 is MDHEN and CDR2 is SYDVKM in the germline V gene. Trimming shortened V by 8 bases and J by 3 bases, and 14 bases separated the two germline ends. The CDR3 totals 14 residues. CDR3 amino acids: CASLGGTTNQPQHF. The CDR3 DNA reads TGTGCCAGCCTGGGGGGGACAACCAATCAGCCCCAGCATTTT.

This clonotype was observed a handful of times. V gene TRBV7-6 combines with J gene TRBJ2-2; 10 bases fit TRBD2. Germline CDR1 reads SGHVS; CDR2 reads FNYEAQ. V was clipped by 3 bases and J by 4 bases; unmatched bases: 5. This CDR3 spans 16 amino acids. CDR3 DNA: TGTGCCAGCAGCTTTGAAGCGGGAGGGGCCACCGGGGAGCTGTTTTTT. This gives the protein CASSFEAGGATGELFF.

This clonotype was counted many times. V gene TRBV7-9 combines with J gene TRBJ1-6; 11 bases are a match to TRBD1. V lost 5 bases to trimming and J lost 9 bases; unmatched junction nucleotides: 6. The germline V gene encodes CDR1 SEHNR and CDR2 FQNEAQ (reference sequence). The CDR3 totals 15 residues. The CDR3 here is CASSLVGTGGSPLHF. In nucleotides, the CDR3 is TGTGCCAGCAGCCTAGTTGGGACAGGGGGTTCACCCCTCCACTTT.

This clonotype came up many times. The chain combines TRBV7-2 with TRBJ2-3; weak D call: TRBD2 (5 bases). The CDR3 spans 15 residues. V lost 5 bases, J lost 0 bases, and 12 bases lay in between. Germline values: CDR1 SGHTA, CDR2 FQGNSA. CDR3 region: CASSRTGFSTDTQYF. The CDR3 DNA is TGTGCCAGCAGCCGAACGGGGTTTAGCACAGATACGCAGTATTTT.

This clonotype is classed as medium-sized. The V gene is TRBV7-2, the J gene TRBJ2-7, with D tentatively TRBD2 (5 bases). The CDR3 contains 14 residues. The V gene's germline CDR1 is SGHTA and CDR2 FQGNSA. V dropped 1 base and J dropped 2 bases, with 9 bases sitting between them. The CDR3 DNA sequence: TGTGCCAGCAGCTTAGTCGCGGGCCCCTACGAGCAGTACTTC. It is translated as CASSLVAGPYEQYF.

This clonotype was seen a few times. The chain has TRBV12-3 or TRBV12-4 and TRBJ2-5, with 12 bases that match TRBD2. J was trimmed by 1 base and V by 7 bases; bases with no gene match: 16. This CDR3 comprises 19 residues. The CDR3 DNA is TGTGCCAGCACCGGGCGGGGACTAGCGGGTCTGGGGTTCCAAGAGACCCAGTACTTC. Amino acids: CASTGRGLAGLGFQETQYF.

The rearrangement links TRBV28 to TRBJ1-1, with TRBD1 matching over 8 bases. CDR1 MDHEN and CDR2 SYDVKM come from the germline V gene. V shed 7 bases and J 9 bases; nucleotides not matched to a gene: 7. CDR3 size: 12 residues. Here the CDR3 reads CASIPGQGKAFF. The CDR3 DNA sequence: TGTGCCAGCATTCCCGGACAGGGCAAAGCTTTCTTT.

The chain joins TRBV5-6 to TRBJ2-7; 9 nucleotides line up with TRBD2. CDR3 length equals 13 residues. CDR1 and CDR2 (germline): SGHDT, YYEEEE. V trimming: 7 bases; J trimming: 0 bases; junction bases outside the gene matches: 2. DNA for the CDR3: TGTGCCAGCTTTAGCGGGAGCTCCTACGAGCAGTACTTC. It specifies CASFSGSSYEQYF.

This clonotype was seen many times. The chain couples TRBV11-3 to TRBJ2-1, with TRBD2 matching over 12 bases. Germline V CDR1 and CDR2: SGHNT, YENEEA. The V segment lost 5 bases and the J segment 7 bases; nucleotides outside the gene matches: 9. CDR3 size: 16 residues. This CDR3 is CASSRGWLAGGNEQFF. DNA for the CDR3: TGTGCCAGCAGCCGAGGCTGGCTAGCGGGAGGGAATGAGCAGTTCTTC.

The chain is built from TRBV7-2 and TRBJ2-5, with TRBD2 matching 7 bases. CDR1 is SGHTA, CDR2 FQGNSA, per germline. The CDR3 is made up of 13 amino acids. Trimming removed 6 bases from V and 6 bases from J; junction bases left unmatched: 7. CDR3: CASSPGLVQTQYF. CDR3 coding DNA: TGTGCCAGCAGTCCCGGACTAGTCCAGACCCAGTACTTC.

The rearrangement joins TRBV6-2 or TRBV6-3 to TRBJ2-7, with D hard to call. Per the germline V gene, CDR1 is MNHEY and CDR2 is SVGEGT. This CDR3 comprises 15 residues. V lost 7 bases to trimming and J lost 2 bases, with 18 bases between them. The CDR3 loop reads CASKAEIGPPYEQYF. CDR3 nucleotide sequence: TGTGCCAGCAAGGCGGAAATAGGGCCTCCCTACGAGCAGTACTTC.

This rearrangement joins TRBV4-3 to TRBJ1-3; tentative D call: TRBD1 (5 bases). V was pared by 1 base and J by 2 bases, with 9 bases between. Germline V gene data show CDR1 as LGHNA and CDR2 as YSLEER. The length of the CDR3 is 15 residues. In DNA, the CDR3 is TGCGCCAGCAGCCAAGGGGGGTATGCTGGAAACACCATATATTTT. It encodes CASSQGGYAGNTIYF.

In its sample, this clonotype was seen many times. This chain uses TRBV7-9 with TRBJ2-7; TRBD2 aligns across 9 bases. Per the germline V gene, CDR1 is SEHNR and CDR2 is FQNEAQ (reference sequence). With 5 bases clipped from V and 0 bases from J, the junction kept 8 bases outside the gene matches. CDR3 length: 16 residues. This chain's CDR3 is CASSTLGTSRSYEQYF. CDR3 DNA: TGTGCCAGCAGCACCCTCGGGACTAGCCGCTCCTACGAGCAGTACTTC. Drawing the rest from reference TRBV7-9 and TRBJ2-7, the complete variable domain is DTGVSQNPRHKITKRGQNVTFRCDPISEHNRLYWYRQTLGQGPEFLTYFQNEAQLEKSRLLSDRFSAERPKGSFSTLEIQRTEQGDSAMYLCASSTLGTSRSYEQYFGPGTRLTVT.

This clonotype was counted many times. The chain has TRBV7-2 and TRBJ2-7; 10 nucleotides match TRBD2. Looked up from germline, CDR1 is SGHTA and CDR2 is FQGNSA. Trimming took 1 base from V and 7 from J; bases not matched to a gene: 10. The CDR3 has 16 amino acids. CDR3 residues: CASSLGQLAGRLEQYF. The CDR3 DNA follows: TGTGCCAGCAGCTTAGGACAACTAGCGGGAAGGCTTGAGCAGTACTTC.

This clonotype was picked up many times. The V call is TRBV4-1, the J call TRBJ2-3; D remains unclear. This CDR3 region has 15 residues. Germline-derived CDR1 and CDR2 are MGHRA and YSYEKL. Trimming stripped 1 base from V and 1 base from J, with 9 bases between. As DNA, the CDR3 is TGCGCCAGCAGCCAAGTTCCAACAGGCACAGATACGCAGTATTTT. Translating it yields CASSQVPTGTDTQYF.

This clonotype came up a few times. The CDR3 protein is CASSPRFSGGQPQHF. In nucleotides, the CDR3 is TGTGCCAGCAGCCCTAGGTTCTCGGGGGGTCAGCCCCAGCATTTT. The V and J genes are TRBV4-2 and TRBJ1-5, with D possibly TRBD1 on 5 matching bases. Trimming removed 4 bases from V and 6 bases from J, with 16 bases in between. Germline values: CDR1 LGHNA, CDR2 YNFKEQ. This CDR3 has 15 residues.

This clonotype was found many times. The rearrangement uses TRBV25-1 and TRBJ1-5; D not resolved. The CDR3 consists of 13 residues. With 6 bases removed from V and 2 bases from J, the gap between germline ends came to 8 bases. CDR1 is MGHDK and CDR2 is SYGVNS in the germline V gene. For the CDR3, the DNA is TGTGCCAGCAGCAGCCCGGGCAATCAGCCCCAGCATTTT. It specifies CASSSPGNQPQHF. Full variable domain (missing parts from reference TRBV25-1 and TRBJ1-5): EADIYQTPRYLVIGTGKKITLECSQTMGHDKMYWYQQDPGMELHLIHYSYGVNSTEKGDLSSESTVSRIRTEHFPLTLESARPSHTSQYLCASSSPGNQPQHFGDGTRLSIL.

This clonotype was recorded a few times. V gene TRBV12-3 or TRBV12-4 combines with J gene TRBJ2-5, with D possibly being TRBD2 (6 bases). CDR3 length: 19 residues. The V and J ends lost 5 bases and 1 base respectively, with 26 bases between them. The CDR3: CASSPLGLPARGPQETQYF. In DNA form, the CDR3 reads TGTGCCAGCAGTCCCCTGGGACTCCCTGCTAGGGGACCCCAAGAGACCCAGTACTTC.

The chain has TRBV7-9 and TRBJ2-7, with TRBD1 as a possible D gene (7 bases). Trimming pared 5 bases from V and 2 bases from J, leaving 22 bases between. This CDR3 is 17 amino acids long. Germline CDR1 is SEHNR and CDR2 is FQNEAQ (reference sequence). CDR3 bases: TGTGCCAGCAGCCTCGACGCAGGGGGGTATGCCCCCTACGAGCAGTACTTC. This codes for CASSLDAGGYAPYEQYF.

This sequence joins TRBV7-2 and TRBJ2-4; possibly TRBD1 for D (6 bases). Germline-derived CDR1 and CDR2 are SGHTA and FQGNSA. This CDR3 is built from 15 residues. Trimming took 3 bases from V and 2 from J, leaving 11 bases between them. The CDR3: CASSLQGLTKNIQYF. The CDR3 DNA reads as TGTGCCAGCAGCTTGCAGGGGTTAACCAAAAACATTCAGTACTTC.

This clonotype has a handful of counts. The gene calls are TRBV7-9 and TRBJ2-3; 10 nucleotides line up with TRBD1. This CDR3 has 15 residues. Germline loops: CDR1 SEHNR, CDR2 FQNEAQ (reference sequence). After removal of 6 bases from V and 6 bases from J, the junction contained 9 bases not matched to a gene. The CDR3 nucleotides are TGTGCCAGCAGGCGACGACAGGGGGCTGTGGATACGCAGTATTTT. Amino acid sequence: CASRRRQGAVDTQYF.

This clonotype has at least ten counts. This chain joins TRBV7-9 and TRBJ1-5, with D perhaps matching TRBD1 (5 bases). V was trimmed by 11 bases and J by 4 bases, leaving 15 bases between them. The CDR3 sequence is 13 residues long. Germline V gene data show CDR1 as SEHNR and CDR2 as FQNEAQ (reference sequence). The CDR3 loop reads CAGSGAGNQPQHF. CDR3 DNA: TGTGCCGGTTCCGGGGCAGGGAATCAGCCCCAGCATTTT.

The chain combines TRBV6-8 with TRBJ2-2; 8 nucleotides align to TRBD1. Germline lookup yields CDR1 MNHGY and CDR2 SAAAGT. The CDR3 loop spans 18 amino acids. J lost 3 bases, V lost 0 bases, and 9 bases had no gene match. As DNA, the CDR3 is TGTGCCAGCAGTTACTCGAGTATAGGACAGGGTGACACCGGGGAGCTGTTTTTT. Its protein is CASSYSSIGQGDTGELFF.

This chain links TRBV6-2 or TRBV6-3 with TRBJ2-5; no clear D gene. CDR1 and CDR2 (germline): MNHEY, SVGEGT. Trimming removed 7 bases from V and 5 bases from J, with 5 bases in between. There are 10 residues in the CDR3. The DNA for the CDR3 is TGTGCCAGCACCGGGGAGACCCAGTACTTC. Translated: CASTGETQYF.

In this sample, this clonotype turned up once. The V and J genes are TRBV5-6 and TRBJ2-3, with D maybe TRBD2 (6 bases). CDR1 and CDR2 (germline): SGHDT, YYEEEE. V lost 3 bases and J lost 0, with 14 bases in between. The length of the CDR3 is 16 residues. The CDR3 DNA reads TGTGCCAGCAGCTGGGGGTCGGGGACTAGCACAGATACGCAGTATTTT. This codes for CASSWGSGTSTDTQYF.

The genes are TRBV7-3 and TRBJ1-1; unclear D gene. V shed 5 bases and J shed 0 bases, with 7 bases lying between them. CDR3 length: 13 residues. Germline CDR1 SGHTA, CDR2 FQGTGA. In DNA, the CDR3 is TGTGCCAGCAGCCCCTATGTGAACACTGAAGCTTTCTTT. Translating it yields CASSPYVNTEAFF.